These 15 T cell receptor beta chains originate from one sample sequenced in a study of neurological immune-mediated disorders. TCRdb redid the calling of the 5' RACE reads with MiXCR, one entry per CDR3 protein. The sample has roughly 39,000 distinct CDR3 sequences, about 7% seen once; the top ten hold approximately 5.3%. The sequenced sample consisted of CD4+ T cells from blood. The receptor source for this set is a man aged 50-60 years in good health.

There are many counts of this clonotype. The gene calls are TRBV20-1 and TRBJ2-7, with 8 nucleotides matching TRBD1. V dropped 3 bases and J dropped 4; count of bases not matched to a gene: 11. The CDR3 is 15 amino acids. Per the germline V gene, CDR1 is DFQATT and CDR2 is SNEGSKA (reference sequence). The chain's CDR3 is CSARGLRDRFYEQYF. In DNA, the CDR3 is TGCAGTGCTAGGGGTCTTCGGGACAGGTTTTACGAGCAGTACTTC.

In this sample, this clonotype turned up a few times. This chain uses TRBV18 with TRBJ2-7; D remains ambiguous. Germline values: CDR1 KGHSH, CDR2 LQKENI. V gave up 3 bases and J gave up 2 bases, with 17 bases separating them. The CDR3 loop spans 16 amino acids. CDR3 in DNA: TGTGCCAGCTCACCGACCACCAACGCGGTTACCTACGAGCAGTACTTC. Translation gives CASSPTTNAVTYEQYF.

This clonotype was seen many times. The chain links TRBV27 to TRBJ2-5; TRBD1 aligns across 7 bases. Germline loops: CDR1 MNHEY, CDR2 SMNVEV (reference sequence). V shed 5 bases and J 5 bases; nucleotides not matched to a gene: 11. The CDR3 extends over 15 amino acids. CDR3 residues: CASSHRGSAKETQYF. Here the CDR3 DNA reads TGTGCCAGCAGTCACAGGGGATCGGCTAAGGAGACCCAGTACTTC.

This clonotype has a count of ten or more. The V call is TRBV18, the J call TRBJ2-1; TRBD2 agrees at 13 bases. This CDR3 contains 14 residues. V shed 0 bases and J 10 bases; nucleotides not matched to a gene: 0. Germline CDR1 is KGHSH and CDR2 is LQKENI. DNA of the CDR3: TGTGCCAGCTCACCACCACTAGCGGGAGGGGAGCAGTTCTTC. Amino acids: CASSPPLAGGEQFF.

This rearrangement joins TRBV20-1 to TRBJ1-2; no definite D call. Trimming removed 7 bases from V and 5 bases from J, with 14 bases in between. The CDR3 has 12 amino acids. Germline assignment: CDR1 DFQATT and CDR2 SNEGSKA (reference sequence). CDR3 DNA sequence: TGCAGTGTTTCAGCTCGGAGTTATGGCTACACCTTC. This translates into CSVSARSYGYTF.

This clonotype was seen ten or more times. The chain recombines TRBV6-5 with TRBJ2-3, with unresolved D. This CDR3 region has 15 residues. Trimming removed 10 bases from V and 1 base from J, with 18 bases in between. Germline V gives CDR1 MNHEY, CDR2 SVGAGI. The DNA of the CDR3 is TGTGCCACTTCCCTTGGTCCCGGTGGCACAGATACGCAGTATTTT. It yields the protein CATSLGPGGTDTQYF.

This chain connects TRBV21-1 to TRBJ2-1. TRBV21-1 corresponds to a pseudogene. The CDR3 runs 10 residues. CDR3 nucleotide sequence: TGTGCCAGGTTCTACAATGAGCAGTTCTTC. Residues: CARFYNEQFF.

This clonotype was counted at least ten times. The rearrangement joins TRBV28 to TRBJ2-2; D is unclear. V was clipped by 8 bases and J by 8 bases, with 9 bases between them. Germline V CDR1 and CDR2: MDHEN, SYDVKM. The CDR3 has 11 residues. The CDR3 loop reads CASRWEGELFF. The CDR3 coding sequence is TGTGCCAGCCGATGGGAAGGGGAGCTGTTTTTT.

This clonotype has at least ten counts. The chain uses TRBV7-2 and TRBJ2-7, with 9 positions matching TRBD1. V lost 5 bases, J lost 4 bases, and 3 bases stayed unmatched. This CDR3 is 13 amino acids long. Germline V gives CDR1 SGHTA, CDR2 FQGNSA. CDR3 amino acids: CASSPDRGYEQYF. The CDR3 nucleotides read TGTGCCAGCAGCCCAGACAGGGGGTACGAGCAGTACTTC.

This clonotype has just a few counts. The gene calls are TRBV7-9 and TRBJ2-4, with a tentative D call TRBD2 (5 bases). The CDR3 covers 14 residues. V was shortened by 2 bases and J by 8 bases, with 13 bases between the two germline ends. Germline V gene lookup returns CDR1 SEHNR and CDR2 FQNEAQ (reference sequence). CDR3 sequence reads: CASSLSGEWDIQYF. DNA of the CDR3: TGTGCCAGCAGCTTATCCGGGGAGTGGGACATTCAGTACTTC.

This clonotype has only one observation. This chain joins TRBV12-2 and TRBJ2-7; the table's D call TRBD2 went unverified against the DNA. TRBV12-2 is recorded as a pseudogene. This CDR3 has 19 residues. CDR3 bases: TGTGCAAGTCGCTTAGGCAGGGACTATCGGGAGAATGCCTCCTACGAGCAGTACTTC. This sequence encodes CASRLGRDYRENASYEQYF.

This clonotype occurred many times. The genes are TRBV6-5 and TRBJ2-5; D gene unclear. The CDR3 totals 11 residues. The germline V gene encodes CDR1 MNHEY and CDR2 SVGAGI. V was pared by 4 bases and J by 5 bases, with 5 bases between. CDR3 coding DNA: TGTGCCAGCAGTTCTTTGGAGACCCAGTACTTC. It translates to CASSSLETQYF.

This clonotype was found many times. CDR3 sequence: CASSQLWDRQREQYF. CDR3 sequence (DNA): TGTGCCAGCAGCCAACTTTGGGACAGGCAGAGGGAGCAGTACTTC. The rearrangement joins TRBV7-6 to TRBJ2-7; 8 bases line up with TRBD1. The germline CDR1 and CDR2 sequences are SGHVS and FNYEAQ. Trimming at V came to 5 bases and at J to 7 bases, leaving 13 bases not matched to a gene. The CDR3 is 15 residues long. Full variable domain (remainder filled in from reference TRBV7-6 and TRBJ2-7): GAGVSQSPRYKVTKRGQDVALRCDPISGHVSLYWYRQALGQGPEFLTYFNYEAQQDKSGLPNDRFSAERPEGSISTLTIQRTEQRDSAMYRCASSQLWDRQREQYFGPGTRLTVT.

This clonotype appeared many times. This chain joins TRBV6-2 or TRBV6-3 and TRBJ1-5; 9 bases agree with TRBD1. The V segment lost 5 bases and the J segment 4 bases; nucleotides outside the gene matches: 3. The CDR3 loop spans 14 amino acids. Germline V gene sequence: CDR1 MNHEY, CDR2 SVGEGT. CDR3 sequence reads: CASSKQGANQPQHF. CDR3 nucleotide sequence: TGTGCCAGCAGTAAACAGGGGGCAAATCAGCCCCAGCATTTT.

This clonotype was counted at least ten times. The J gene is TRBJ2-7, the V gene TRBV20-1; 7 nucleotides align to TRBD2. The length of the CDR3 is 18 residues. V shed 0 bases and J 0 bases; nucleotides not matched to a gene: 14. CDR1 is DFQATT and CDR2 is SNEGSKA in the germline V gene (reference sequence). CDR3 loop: CSARDWGRLGGSSYEQYF. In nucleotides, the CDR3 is TGCAGTGCTAGAGATTGGGGAAGGTTAGGCGGGAGCTCCTACGAGCAGTACTTC.